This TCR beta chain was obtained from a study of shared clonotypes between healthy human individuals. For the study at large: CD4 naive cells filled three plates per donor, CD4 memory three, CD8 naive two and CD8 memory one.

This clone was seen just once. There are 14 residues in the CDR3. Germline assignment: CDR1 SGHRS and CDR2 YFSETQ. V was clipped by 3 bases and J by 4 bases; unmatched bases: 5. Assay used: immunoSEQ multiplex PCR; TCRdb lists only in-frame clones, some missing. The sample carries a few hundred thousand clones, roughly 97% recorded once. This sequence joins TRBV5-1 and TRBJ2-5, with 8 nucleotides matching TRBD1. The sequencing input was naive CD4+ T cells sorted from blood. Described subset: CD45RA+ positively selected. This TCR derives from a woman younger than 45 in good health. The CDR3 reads CASSSQGVRETQYF. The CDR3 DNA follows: TGCGCCAGCAGCTCACAGGGGGTTCGAGAGACCCAGTACTTC.